The clone carrying this T cell receptor (beta chain) came up many times. The target antigen is unknown. The time point denotes: patch test 2, 6 weeks after DPC sensitization. Noted treatment: therapeutic diphenylcyclopropenone sensitization with weekly scalp DPC. Germline-derived CDR1 and CDR2 are MNHEY and SVGEGT. This CDR3 contains 13 residues. V was pared by 6 bases and J by 6 bases, with 11 bases between. TCRdb reanalysed the RACE reads using MiXCR and keeps one entry per CDR3 protein. The sample records over 65,000 distinct CDR3 sequences, roughly 11% being singletons. This record comes from a study of human T cells and chemical hapten exposure. As for the study in general: DPC at 2% was the sensitizing agent, placed on 2 cm by 2 cm of upper inner arm skin. Broader study findings: High-frequency TCRs, those above 1 in 1000, stayed the same after DPC sensitization.

The specimen comprised whole blood, sampled in connection with sensitization to the hapten diphenylcyclopropenone (DPC). The TCR sequence derives from a man in his late teens or twenties with alopecia areata. Some clones in this sample may be carry-over from other donors' samples. V usage is TRBV6-2 or TRBV6-3 and J usage is TRBJ2-2; TRBD1 is a possible D gene (6 bases). CDR3 sequence: CASSYRVPGELFF. The CDR3 DNA follows: TGTGCCAGCAGCTACAGGGTTCCCGGGGAGCTGTTTTTT.